The clone carrying this T cell receptor (beta chain) came up many times. What it binds is unknown. Every sample yielded at least 7 million isolated PBMCs. These data belong to a study of blood T cells in healthy people across ages. On the study more broadly: Researchers report that template switching captured about one barcoded beta molecule per two T cells.

Sample-barcoded 5' priming and a J-beta primer mix drove a second PCR of 7 to 11 cycles. Each of the cDNA molecules was tagged by a template-switch adaptor with 12 random nucleotides. TCRdb used MiXCR to reprocess the 5' RACE reads, holding one entry per CDR3 protein. The sample has fewer than 800,000 distinct CDR3 sequences, around 45% seen once. The CDR3 is 17 residues long. V lost 4 bases to trimming and J lost 0 bases, with 13 bases between them. Germline-derived CDR1 and CDR2 are SEHNR and FQNEAQ (reference sequence). Study outcomes and limitations: From one million sequenced T cells, diversity estimates were lower bounds.

The receptor comes from a woman in her fifties or sixties in good health. Sequencing input: blood. V usage is TRBV7-9 and J usage is TRBJ2-6; TRBD1 is a possible D gene (6 bases). CDR3 in amino acids: CASSSSQTGSGANVLTF. The CDR3 region has the DNA TGTGCCAGCAGCTCCAGTCAGACAGGCTCTGGGGCCAACGTCCTGACTTTC.